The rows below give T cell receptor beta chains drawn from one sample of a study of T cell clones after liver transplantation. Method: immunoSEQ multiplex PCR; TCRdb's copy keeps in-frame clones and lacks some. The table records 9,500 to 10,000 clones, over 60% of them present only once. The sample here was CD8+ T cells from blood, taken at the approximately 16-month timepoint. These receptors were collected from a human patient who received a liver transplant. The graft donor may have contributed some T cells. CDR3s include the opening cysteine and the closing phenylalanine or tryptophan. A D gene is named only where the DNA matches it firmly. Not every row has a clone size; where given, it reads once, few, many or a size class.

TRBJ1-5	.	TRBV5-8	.	TGTGCCAGCAGCTCGAACATTCAGCCCCAGCATTTT	CASSSNIQPQHF
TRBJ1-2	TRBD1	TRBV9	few	TGTGCCAGCAGCGGTACAACAGGGGGCCCTAGAGGCTACACCTTC	CASSGTTGGPRGYTF
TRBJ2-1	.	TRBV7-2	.	TGTGCCAGCAGCTCCTCAGATAGCTCCTACAATGAGCAGTTCTTC	CASSSSDSSYNEQFF
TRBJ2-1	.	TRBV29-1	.	TGCAGCGTTGAATTCTCCACCCCTGCAATGGAGTACAATGAGCAGTTCTTC	CSVEFSTPAMEYNEQFF
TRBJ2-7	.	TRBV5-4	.	TGTGCCAGCAGCTTTTTTGCTGGATCCTACGAGCAGTACTTC	CASSFFAGSYEQYF
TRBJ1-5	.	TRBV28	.	TGTGCCAGCAGTTTAGGGTTGGACTATCAGCCCCAGCATTTT	CASSLGLDYQPQHF
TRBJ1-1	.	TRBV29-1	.	TGCAGCGCTACCACAGGGCTTGAGGCTTTCTTT	CSATTGLEAFF
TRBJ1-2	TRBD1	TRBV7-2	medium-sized	TGTGCCAGCAGCTTAGTGGACAGGAGCTATGGCTACACCTTC	CASSLVDRSYGYTF
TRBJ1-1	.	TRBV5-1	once	TGCGCCAGCAACCTAATGGGTGGGGGCACTGAAGCTTTCTTT	CASNLMGGGTEAFF
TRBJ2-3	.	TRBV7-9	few	TGTGCCAGCAGCTTGAGCACAGATACGCAGTATTTT	CASSLSTDTQYF
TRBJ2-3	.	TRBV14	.	TGTGCCAGCAGCCAAGTTTACAATTTCGGCGGGGATACGCAGTATTTT	CASSQVYNFGGDTQYF
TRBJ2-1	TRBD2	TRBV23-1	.	TGCGCCAGCAAAGGAGCGGGAGTATCAAATGAGCAGTTCTTC	CASKGAGVSNEQFF
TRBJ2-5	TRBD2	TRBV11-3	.	TGTGCCAGCGCCAGCGGGGGGGCTGGACAAGAGACCCAGTACTTC	CASASGGAGQETQYF
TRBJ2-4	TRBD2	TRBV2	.	TGTGCCAGCAGTGAAGGGGGGGCTAGCGGGACCCTCAAAAACATTCAGTACTTC	CASSEGGASGTLKNIQYF
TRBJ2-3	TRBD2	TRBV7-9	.	TGTGCCAGCAGCTTGTTGGGACTAGCGGGCACAGATACGCAGTATTTT	CASSLLGLAGTDTQYF
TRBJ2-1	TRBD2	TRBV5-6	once	TGTGCCAGCAGCTTTGGGTCTAGCGGGTACAATGAGCAGTTCTTC	CASSFGSSGYNEQFF
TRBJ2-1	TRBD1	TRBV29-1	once	TGCAGCGTTGAAGACGGACAGGGAGGAAATGAGCAGTTCTTC	CSVEDGQGGNEQFF
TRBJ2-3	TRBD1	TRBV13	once	TGTGCCAGCAGCTTAGCGTCGACAGGGGGTTCTAGCACAGATACGCAGTATTTT	CASSLASTGGSSTDTQYF
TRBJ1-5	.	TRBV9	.	TGTGCCAGCAGCGTTGTATTTGTTAATCAGCCCCAGCATTTT	CASSVVFVNQPQHF
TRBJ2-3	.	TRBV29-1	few	TGCAGCGTTGTGTGGGGGAGCGATCCAGATACGCAGTATTTT	CSVVWGSDPDTQYF
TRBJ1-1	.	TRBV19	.	TGTGCCAGTAAGGACAGTTTGAACACTGAAGCTTTCTTT	CASKDSLNTEAFF
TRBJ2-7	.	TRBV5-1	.	TGCGCCAGCAGCCCGACAGGTTTGGGAGGTGAGCAGTACTTC	CASSPTGLGGEQYF
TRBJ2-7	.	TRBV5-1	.	TGCGCCAGCAGCTTACAGGGAAACGAGCAGTACTTC	CASSLQGNEQYF
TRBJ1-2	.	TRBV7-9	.	TGTGCCAGCAGCCACCATGGAAAGACCTATGGCTACACCTTC	CASSHHGKTYGYTF
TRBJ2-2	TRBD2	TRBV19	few	TGTGCAATCACTCTACACGTTAGCGGGAGGGCCACCGGGGAGCTGTTTTTT	CAITLHVSGRATGELFF
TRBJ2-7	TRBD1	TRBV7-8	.	TGTGCCAGCAGCCCGAGTACAGGGGGCCACTACGAGCAGTACTTC	CASSPSTGGHYEQYF
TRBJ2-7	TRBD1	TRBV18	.	TGTGCCAGCTCACCCGGGACAGCCACCTACGAGCAGTACTTC	CASSPGTATYEQYF
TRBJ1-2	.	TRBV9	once	TGTGCCAGCAGCGTAGCTGGGCGAGCCCAGGATGGCTACACCTTC	CASSVAGRAQDGYTF
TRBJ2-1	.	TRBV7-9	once	TGTGCCAGCAGCATACTTGGACAGTCCTACAATGAGCAGTTCTTC	CASSILGQSYNEQFF
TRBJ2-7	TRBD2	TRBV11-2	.	TGTGCCAGCAGCTTAGTGGTTATAGCGGGGGGGCGCGAGCAGTACTTC	CASSLVVIAGGREQYF
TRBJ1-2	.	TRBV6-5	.	TGTGCCAGCAGTTACGACAGTAACTATGGCTACACCTTC	CASSYDSNYGYTF
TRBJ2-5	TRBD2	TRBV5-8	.	TGTGCCAGCAGCTCGCTAGCGGGTACGAGGACCCAGTACTTC	CASSSLAGTRTQYF
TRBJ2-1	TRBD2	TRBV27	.	TGTGCCAGCAGTTTATCGGCGGGAGTTGATGAGCAGTTCTTC	CASSLSAGVDEQFF
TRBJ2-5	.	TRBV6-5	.	TGTGCCAGTTATACCGGGACATTGGGGGAGACCCAGTACTTC	CASYTGTLGETQYF
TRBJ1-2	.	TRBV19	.	TGTGCCAGTAACTCGGACATATCTAACTATGGCTACACCTTC	CASNSDISNYGYTF
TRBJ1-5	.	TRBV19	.	TGTGCCAGTAGTCCCCAGATATGGGCCTTAAGGCAGCCCCAGCATTTT	CASSPQIWALRQPQHF
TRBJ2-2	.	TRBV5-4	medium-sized	TGTGCCAGCAGCAAGGAGAACACCGGGGAGCTGTTTTTT	CASSKENTGELFF
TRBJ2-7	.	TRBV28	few	TGTGCCAGCAGCTCCCCGGGCAGGCTGTACGAGCAGTACTTC	CASSSPGRLYEQYF
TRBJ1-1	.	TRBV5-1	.	TGCGCCAGCAGCCGCGCCCTGGGGGGGATGAACACTGAAGCTTTCTTT	CASSRALGGMNTEAFF
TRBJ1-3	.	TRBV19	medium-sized	TGTGCCAGTAGTATTGGGCACATCTCTGGAAACACCATATATTTT	CASSIGHISGNTIYF
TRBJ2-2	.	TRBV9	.	TGTGCCAGCAGCCCACAGCCCACATCCGGGGAGCTGTTTTTT	CASSPQPTSGELFF
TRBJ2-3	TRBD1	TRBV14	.	TGTGCCAGCGGCCAAGGGAACAGGGGCACAAATACGCAGTATTTT	CASGQGNRGTNTQYF
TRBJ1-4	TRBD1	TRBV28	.	TGTGCCAGCAGTAGGGGACAGGGGAGGGAAAAACTGTTTTTT	CASSRGQGREKLFF
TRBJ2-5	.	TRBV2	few	TGTGCCAGCAGTGAAACGTGGGGGGAACAAGAGACCCAGTACTTC	CASSETWGEQETQYF